A selection of T cell receptor beta chains follows, all from one sample in a study of blood T cell repertoires in COVID-19. TCRdb's copy holds only in-frame clones and misses some; the assay was immunoSEQ multiplex PCR. The data contain more than 20,000 clones, more than 75% of them singletons. Sequencing used peripheral blood. The receptors originated from a human donor with active COVID-19. The donor label of this sample is uncertain. Both conserved end residues are part of each CDR3. D genes are given only for firm matches. Clone size appears in some rows only: once, few, many, or a class for an expanded clone.

j_gene | d_gene | abundance | v_gene | CDR3aa | CDR3nt
TRBJ2-1 | - | once | TRBV6-5 | CASSPDITNEQFF | TGTGCCAGCAGTCCGGACATTACTAATGAGCAGTTCTTC
TRBJ2-5 | - | - | TRBV7-9 | CASSIGGGQETQYF | TGTGCCAGCAGCATAGGGGGAGGACAAGAGACCCAGTACTTC
TRBJ2-1 | TRBD1 | - | TRBV7-9 | CASSLPSGTGGNEQFF | TGTGCCAGCAGCTTACCGAGCGGGACAGGGGGCAATGAGCAGTTCTTC
TRBJ2-1 | - | - | TRBV28 | CASSLRQGIYNEQFF | TGTGCCAGCAGTTTACGTCAGGGAATCTACAATGAGCAGTTCTTC
TRBJ2-1 | TRBD2 | - | TRBV14 | CASSPWTSRNEQFF | TGTGCCAGCAGCCCTTGGACTAGCCGAAATGAGCAGTTCTTC
TRBJ1-6 | - | - | TRBV7-9 | CASSLGGRVGGHSPLHF | TGTGCCAGCAGCTTAGGTGGAAGAGTTGGGGGCCATTCACCCCTCCACTTT
TRBJ2-7 | TRBD1 | - | TRBV29-1 | CSGGQTRYEQYF | TGCAGCGGGGGACAGACAAGATACGAGCAGTACTTC
TRBJ2-1 | TRBD1 | - | TRBV7-2 | CASSLTGGDNEQFF | TGTGCCAGCAGCTTGACAGGGGGAGACAATGAGCAGTTCTTC
TRBJ1-1 | - | - | TRBV3-1/TRBV3-2 | CASSQLTVNTEAFF | TGTGCCAGCAGCCAGCTTACAGTGAACACTGAAGCTTTCTTT
TRBJ2-1 | TRBD2 | once | TRBV7-6 | CASSLLTSGELQFF | TGTGCCAGCAGCTTACTAACTAGCGGGGAACTTCAGTTCTTC
TRBJ2-1 | TRBD2 | - | TRBV4-3 | CASSLRLASSYNEQFF | TGCGCCAGCAGCCTAAGACTAGCTAGCTCCTACAATGAGCAGTTCTTC
TRBJ2-7 | - | - | TRBV5-4 | CASTLAGGAGSYEQYF | TGTGCCAGCACCCTGGCCGGCGGGGCAGGTTCCTACGAGCAGTACTTC
TRBJ1-1 | TRBD1 | - | TRBV12-3/TRBV12-4 | CASSANRGSEAFF | TGTGCCAGCAGCGCAAACAGGGGATCTGAAGCTTTCTTT
TRBJ2-4 | TRBD2 | once | TRBV6-6 | CASSYSTGGVSNIQYF | TGTGCCAGCAGTTACTCGACCGGGGGGGTCTCAAACATTCAGTACTTC
TRBJ2-5 | - | - | TRBV5-1 | CASSLSPGSKETQYF | TGCGCCAGCAGCTTGTCCCCGGGGAGTAAAGAGACCCAGTACTTC
TRBJ1-1 | TRBD1 | few | TRBV6-2/TRBV6-3 | CASSYGLGTGMVNTEAFF | TGTGCCAGCAGTTACGGACTCGGGACAGGGATGGTGAACACTGAAGCTTTCTTT
TRBJ2-7 | - | - | TRBV11-1 | CASSFGGISFEQYF | TGTGCCAGCAGCTTTGGCGGGATCTCTTTCGAGCAGTACTTC
TRBJ1-5 | - | - | TRBV6-5 | CASSLTGYSNQPQHF | TGTGCCAGCAGTCTGACAGGCTATAGCAATCAGCCCCAGCATTTT
TRBJ2-1 | TRBD2 | - | TRBV5-1 | CASSHGAYRGGASYNEQFF | TGCGCCAGCAGCCATGGGGCCTATCGCGGGGGGGCCTCCTACAATGAGCAGTTCTTC
TRBJ2-1 | TRBD1 | - | TRBV5-1 | CASSPRQGLNEQFF | TGCGCCAGCAGCCCAAGACAGGGGTTAAATGAGCAGTTCTTC
TRBJ2-7 | TRBD2 | once | TRBV4-2 | CASSQELAGAYEQYF | TGTGCCAGCAGCCAAGAGCTAGCGGGGGCCTACGAGCAGTACTTC
TRBJ1-2 | - | - | TRBV2 | CASSDRDRPSYGYTF | TGTGCCAGCAGTGACAGAGACAGACCGTCCTATGGCTACACCTTC
TRBJ1-1 | - | - | TRBV10-3 | CAISESGNTEAFF | TGTGCCATCAGTGAGTCCGGGAACACTGAAGCTTTCTTT
TRBJ2-2 | TRBD2 | - | TRBV11-3 | CASSRTTSGGTGELFF | TGTGCCAGCAGCCGTACGACTAGCGGGGGAACCGGGGAGCTGTTTTTT
TRBJ1-3 | - | - | TRBV2 | CASSDFLRMGNTIYF | TGTGCCAGCAGTGATTTTTTGAGGATGGGAAACACCATATATTTT
TRBJ2-7 | - | - | TRBV2 | CASSGLVSASYEQYF | TGTGCCAGCAGTGGATTAGTTAGCGCTTCCTACGAGCAGTACTTC
TRBJ2-1 | TRBD2 | - | TRBV7-2 | CASSSPTSGRNEQFF | TGTGCCAGCAGCTCCCCCACTAGCGGGAGAAATGAGCAGTTCTTC
TRBJ1-5 | - | once | TRBV6-5 | CASTLLRDTDQPQHF | TGTGCCAGCACCTTACTCCGGGACACCGATCAGCCCCAGCATTTT
TRBJ2-3 | TRBD1 | - | TRBV7-2 | CASESQGAKGTDTQYF | TGTGCCAGCGAATCACAGGGGGCGAAGGGCACAGATACGCAGTATTTT
TRBJ2-5 | - | - | TRBV20-1 | CSASGQQETQYF | TGCAGTGCTAGTGGTCAGCAAGAGACCCAGTACTTC